This T cell receptor (beta chain) was retrieved from a study of cytomegalovirus exposure and HLA in healthy donors (TCRdb year 2017). Context from the whole study: According to an earlier analysis of 550 to 750 of the donors, about 179 million T cells yielded approximately 120 million unique TCR beta sequences and approximately 280 Gb of sequence data. Approximately 330 gigabases of sequencing data and around 80 million unique TCR sequences made up an early release that covered around 640 HLA-typed donors. Among the approximately 420 genotyped donors, around 81% belonged to the genetic ancestry cluster associated with self-reported Caucasian donors. The study aimed to test whether cataloging public T cell receptors could reveal signatures of past pathogen exposure. The study used immunosequencing to profile the T cell repertoires of approximately 640 subjects and linked those repertoires to cytomegalovirus serostatus. Along with the approximately 700-subject first cohort, a separate validation cohort of around 120 different subjects was used. To predict cytomegalovirus infection status, the study combined high-throughput TCR immunosequencing, statistical association of individual TCRs with disease status, and machine learning. To study patterns of TCR occurrence, a later analysis re-analyzed previously published TCR beta repertoires from under 750 donors and added high-resolution HLA genotyping. Rather than using new phenotypic data, the later analysis identified candidate immune exposures from TCR beta sequences and from how often those sequences occurred across donors. An earlier analysis of 500 to 650 of the donors applied high-throughput TCR beta sequencing to assess whether each TCR beta V gene segment acted as functional or pseudogenic. Alongside the repertoire data, information on donor age, sex, ethnicity and CMV serostatus was compiled. Genome-wide SNP genotypes for about 55% of the roughly 670 donors were used in a later genetic analysis, which treated that subset as a discovery cohort. All discovery cohort repertoires had been generated on a single sequencing platform. Class I and class II HLA loci were covered by the typing at four-digit resolution. The number of typed donors differed by locus: about 629-630 for A, B, C, DRB1 and DQB1; 500 to 550 for DQA1; about 600 for DPA1; and roughly 470 for DPB1. Roughly 5 DR-DQ haplotypes were handled as single units for association and clustering, since linkage in the cohort was strong. On average, approximately 250,000 unique TCR beta nucleotide sequences were sequenced per donor among more than 350 genotyped donors of the cohort, with roughly 19% of those sequences being non-productive.

A remark on this clone: Its antigen target is currently unknown. No qualities accompany the bases; no much larger clone lies one base away.

Study-wide conclusions, independent of this receptor: In vitro tests confirmed that three of the cytomegalovirus-associated TCR beta chains recognize cytomegalovirus antigens. When HLA alleles, especially DR and DQ, strongly co-occurred, TCR associations were difficult to assign to individual alleles. The presence/absence analyses assumed that sequencing depth was roughly uniform across donors, and that assumption may not be true. An earlier analysis of approximately 570 of the donors showed that most TCR beta V segments appeared in productive rearrangements either about 90% or about 30% of the time, which broadly matched IMGT annotations. In a later genetic analysis, fewer N-insertions in productive TCRs were reported among donors in an Asian-associated ancestry cluster than the approximately 670-donor mean. A cluster of highly shared sequence variants was judged likely to represent a technical artifact of the sequencing pipeline. The authors suggested that the approach could potentially be extended to other disease states and immunological phenotypes. In a later analysis, several top co-occurrence clusters were reported to appear linked to parvovirus B19, influenza, CMV and Epstein-Barr virus. HLA typing was unavailable for some donors at each locus, so association tests used only the typed subset. In the study, about 150 TCR beta chains were listed as associated with cytomegalovirus. Cytomegalovirus status was reported to be diagnosed by the classifier with high specificity and sensitivity in both the original and validation cohorts. A later analysis found that most CMV-associated TCR beta chains appeared HLA-restricted, with HLA associations seemingly driven largely by CMV exposure. This cohort had only TCR beta chains sequenced, and the lack of alpha or paired-chain data limited which features could be detected. In a later analysis, HLA-associated TCR beta chains were found to be more clonally expanded and to have lower generation probabilities than equally common non-associated chains. Some IMGT-functional V segments, including TRBV6-2 and TRBV6-3, could not be told apart with the 87-base-pair reads, so those segments were excluded. At a false discovery rate of 0.05, a later analysis linked 16,000 or so TCR beta sequences to specific HLA alleles. In a later genetic analysis, a missense DCLRE1C variant was associated with V-gene and J-gene trimming of TCR beta chains, and the association was replicated in an independent cohort. A further reported finding was that TCR beta sequences accurately predicted the HLA-A and HLA-B alleles for most subjects in the first cohort. The earlier analysis of 587 of the donors excluded 15 to 20 rarely observed V segments, including chromosome 9 orphons, because counts were too low. For the cohort, immune exposure information was limited to CMV serostatus. Most TCR sequences were seen in very few donors, while some public TCRs were found in many individuals. In a later analysis, the rate of TCR association differed among HLA loci, with DRB1 alleles having the most associated TCRs and HLA-C alleles having the fewest. Correlated functional status among segregating V segments might reflect linkage disequilibrium, but an unknown experimental factor could not be ruled out.

The cohort comprised some 730 healthy bone marrow donors. At the time of sampling, all cohort members were nominally healthy, though unrecorded immune exposures were likely present. The donor was CMV seronegative and belonged to the group of several hundred seronegative cohort members. A peripheral blood sample was provided by each donor, and peripheral blood mononuclear cells were used for TCR beta sequencing. Genomic DNA extraction from the blood cell samples was performed with the Qiagen DNeasy Blood Extraction Kit. Preparation of the library involved the immunoSEQ multiplex PCR assay. A mixture of 60 forward primers for TCR Vbeta segments and 13 reverse primers for TCR Jbeta segments was used in the multiplex PCR. The CDR3 region of rearranged TCR beta genes was amplified from genomic DNA by a multiplex PCR assay. The amplified TCR beta libraries were sequenced on the Illumina HiSeq System as 87-base-pair reads. In the original analysis: A later analysis counted some 74 million unique TCR beta chains across the 550 to 700 repertoires, and roughly 10 million of these chains were shared by at least two donors. Raw reads were error-corrected and collapsed into unique sequences by a nearest-neighbor algorithm in which closely related sequences were merged to remove PCR and sequencing errors. V, D and J gene segments were assigned by aligning CDR3 sequences to IMGT reference sequences. For a sequence to be retained, a match of at least six nucleotides to both a V gene segment and a J gene segment was required. Rearrangements were classified as productive when the CDR3 lacked stop codons and remained in frame with V and J, and all other rearrangements were classified as non-productive. Following IMGT convention, CDR3 was defined as the stretch from the second conserved V-encoded cysteine up to the conserved J-encoded phenylalanine. The earlier analysis of about 590 of the donors excluded sequences that lacked an unambiguous match to a single V gene segment. An earlier analysis of 500 to 600 of the donors classified V segments as functional when productive rearrangements were above 56.7% and as segregating when the standard deviation between donors was above 5%. To diagnose cytomegalovirus status from the catalog of TCR beta chain sequences, a statistical classification framework was built. A later analysis assigned V and J genes by comparing TCR nucleotide sequences with IMGT/GENE-DB human TR gene sequences. The TCRdist pipeline was used in a later analysis to assign CDR3 sequences and most-parsimonious VDJ recombination scenarios. In a later analysis, each TCR beta chain was defined by its CDR3 amino acid sequence together with its V-gene family, and reads lacking a unique V-gene family were excluded. In a later analysis, fewer than 600 highly shared, low-generation-probability nucleotide sequences were removed to address suspected cross-contamination and a sequencing artifact. In a later analysis, a clonal expansion index was calculated for each public chain from normalized within-repertoire ranks of inferred template counts. In a later analysis, generation probabilities were computed using a VDJ recombination model fitted to out-of-frame rearrangements, and the results were checked against IGoR. A later analysis scored TCR-TCR, TCR-HLA and TCR-CMV co-occurrence with hypergeometric tests, applying a repertoire-size bias correction to TCR pairs. False discovery rates were estimated in a later analysis by permuting HLA or CMV assignments 20 times. In a later analysis, co-occurring TCRs were grouped with DBSCAN, and TCRdist sequence similarity was added when clustering was performed within HLA-allele-positive subsets. Co-occurrence clustering excluded repertoires with fewer than 30,000 or more than 120,000 public chains, plus five with anomalous nucleotide sharing. What TCRdb holds here is the immuneACCESS table cut down to in-frame rearrangements. Part of the clones is not present; checked against another copy, under half of the missing clones reflect an unresolved V gene, and the others are unexplained. That table is the source of V, J and clone size, and D and trimming were worked out from the DNA. The sample records 80,000 or so clones, roughly 80% of which are singletons. 3.5% to 5.5% of the sample is held by the ten biggest clonotypes.

The germline V gene encodes CDR1 SGHRS and CDR2 YFSETQ. V is cut by 0 bases and J by 0 bases, and the space between the germline ends is 10 bases. The CDR3 goes from the cysteine to the phenylalanine over 16 residues. The CDR3 DNA has 48 bases and is translated from base 1. The rearrangement joined TRBV5-1 to TRBJ1-3; the D gene identity is not certain. The sequencing input was PBMCs. The sequence derives from a man aged 35 to 55 in good health and CMV-seronegative. The CDR3 is CASSLALPGSGNTIYF. Here is the DNA: TGCGCCAGCAGCTTGGCTCTGCCAGGCTCTGGAAACACCATATATTTT.